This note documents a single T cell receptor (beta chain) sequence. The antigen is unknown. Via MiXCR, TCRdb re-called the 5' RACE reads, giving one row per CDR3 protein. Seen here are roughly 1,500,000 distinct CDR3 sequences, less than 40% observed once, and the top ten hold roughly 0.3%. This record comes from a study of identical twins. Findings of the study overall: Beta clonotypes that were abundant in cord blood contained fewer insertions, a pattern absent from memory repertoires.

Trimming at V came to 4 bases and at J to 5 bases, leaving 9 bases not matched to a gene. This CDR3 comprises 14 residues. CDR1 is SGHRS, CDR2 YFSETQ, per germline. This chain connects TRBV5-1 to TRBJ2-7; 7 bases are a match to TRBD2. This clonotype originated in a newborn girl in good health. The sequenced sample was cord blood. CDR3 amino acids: CASSPLREYHEQYF. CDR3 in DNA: TGCGCCAGCAGCCCTCTGCGGGAGTACCACGAGCAGTACTTC.